A few counts support the clone carrying this TCR beta chain. The sample is drawn from a study of cytomegalovirus exposure and HLA in healthy donors. The CDR3 is made up of 13 amino acids. The V gene lost 6 bases and the J gene lost 12 bases, with 18 bases spanning the gap. Looked up from germline, CDR1 is SNHLY and CDR2 is FYNNEI. Primers for the PCR totalled 60 Vbeta and 13 Jbeta. Sequencing was performed with immunoSEQ multiplex PCR; in TCRdb, only in-frame clones are kept and a portion is missing. The profile shows around 120,000 clones, more than 60% of them singletons. This sequence originates from a woman aged 40 to 55 in good health and CMV-seronegative. Input material: PBMCs. The chain uses TRBV2 and TRBJ2-1, with TRBD1 as a possible D gene (5 bases). The CDR3 region is CASSPLDNRTQFF. CDR3 coding DNA: TGTGCCAGCAGCCCCTTGGACAATCGGACGCAGTTCTTC.